Each of the 26 T cell receptor beta chains below was sequenced from the same sample in a study of early T cells in non-severe SARS-CoV-2 infection (TCRdb year 2021). The library was built by means of 5' RACE. The sequencing machine was a NextSeq 500. TCRdb reprocessing: public reads trimmed at Q25 with fastp, clones called with MiXCR, in-frame beta chains kept. When rows share a CDR3 protein, they turn into one entry using the most common DNA and genes. The sample includes 25,000 to 30,000 distinct CDR3 sequences, with approximately 5.3% observed a single time. The leading ten clones occupy around 4% of the sample. What was sequenced was whole blood. These TCRs come from an adult who was a healthcare worker with PCR-confirmed SARS-CoV-2 infection or an uninfected control (not recorded which).

CDR3 region: CASSRGASFSTDTQYF. The CDR3, as DNA: TGTGCCAGCAGCCGAGGAGCCTCCTTTAGCACAGATACGCAGTATTTT. The chain couples TRBV7-8 to TRBJ2-3; D unclear. V lost 5 bases and J 0 bases, leaving 15 bases between the germline ends. CDR3 size: 16 residues. Germline CDR1 is SGHVS and CDR2 is FQNEAQ.

This clonotype was recorded many times. One junction end does not reproduce the germline sequence, and a read error may be involved. The chain is built from TRBV24-1 and TRBJ2-1; tentatively, D is TRBD1 (6 bases). This CDR3 has 15 amino acids. Germline V gene lookup returns CDR1 KGHDR and CDR2 SFDVKD. CDR3 DNA: TGTGCCACCAGTGATTTACAGGGATCCTTCAATGAGCAGTTCTTC. This gives the protein CATSDLQGSFNEQFF.

Ten or more counts support this clonotype. The chain recombines TRBV6-1 with TRBJ2-2; D is unclear. Per germline, CDR1 MNHNS and CDR2 SASEGT. The CDR3 extends over 15 amino acids. Trimming left V 2 bases short and J 7 bases short, with 14 bases between. The CDR3 DNA is TGTGCCAGCAGTGAATCATGGCAGTGGGGCGGGGAGCTGTTTTTT. Protein: CASSESWQWGGELFF.

Sample share makes this clonotype medium-sized (0.01 to 0.1%). The chain has TRBV20-1 and TRBJ2-7; TRBD1 agrees at 11 bases. The CDR3 totals 16 residues. V lost 2 bases, J lost 4 bases, and 10 bases stayed unmatched. CDR1 is DFQATT and CDR2 is SNEGSKA in the germline V gene (reference sequence). The CDR3 reads CSARKAGDRGAYEQYF. For the CDR3, the DNA is TGCAGTGCTAGAAAAGCCGGGGACAGGGGGGCGTACGAGCAGTACTTC.

Many counts were recorded for this clonotype. CDR3 protein: CSASASGRGEQFF. The CDR3 DNA is TGCAGTGCTAGTGCTAGCGGGCGGGGTGAGCAGTTCTTC. The chain employs TRBV20-1 and TRBJ2-1, with TRBD2 matching 8 bases. This CDR3 region has 13 residues. Germline CDR1 and CDR2: DFQATT and SNEGSKA (reference sequence). With 3 bases clipped from V and 9 bases from J, the junction kept 7 bases outside the gene matches.

This clonotype was picked up many times. The gene calls are TRBV12-3 or TRBV12-4 and TRBJ2-1; tentative D call: TRBD1 (6 bases). V was pared by 6 bases and J by 2 bases, with 14 bases between. The CDR3 length is 15 residues. The CDR3 reads CASRRTEATYNEQFF. CDR3 sequence (DNA): TGTGCCAGCAGAAGGACAGAAGCGACCTACAATGAGCAGTTCTTC.

This clonotype is labeled as medium-sized. The V call is TRBV5-8, the J call TRBJ2-1; TRBD2 aligns across 11 bases. Germline trimming cut 4 bases from V and 5 bases from J; bases unmatched to any gene: 5. Per germline, CDR1 SGHTS and CDR2 YDEGEE. This CDR3 comprises 15 residues. The CDR3 sequence: CASSRSGRVHNEQFF. For the CDR3, the DNA is TGTGCCAGCAGCCGTAGCGGGAGGGTGCACAATGAGCAGTTCTTC.

The V call is TRBV12-3 or TRBV12-4, the J call TRBJ1-6; D gene uncertain. The ends were cut back, 5 bases at V and 7 bases at J, with 9 bases in the middle. This CDR3 is 13 amino acids long. CDR3 amino acids: CASSPPQNSPLHF. For the CDR3, the DNA is TGTGCCAGCAGTCCCCCGCAGAATTCACCCCTCCACTTT.

Ten or more counts support this clonotype. The V call is TRBV7-6, the J call TRBJ2-3; the match to TRBD2 covers 9 bases. The CDR3 length is 14 residues. CDR1 SGHVS and CDR2 FNYEAQ come from the germline V gene. Trimming took 3 bases from V and 4 from J; bases not matched to a gene: 2. CDR3 bases: TGTGCCAGCAGCTTGGGACTAGCACCAGATACGCAGTATTTT. It specifies CASSLGLAPDTQYF.

This clonotype was picked up many times. The chain carries TRBV28 and TRBJ2-7; D assignment may be TRBD1 or TRBD2 (6 bases each). Germline CDR1 MDHEN, CDR2 SYDVKM. Trimming removed 3 bases from V and 0 bases from J, with 12 bases in between. This CDR3 region has 15 residues. The CDR3 region is CASSLTGAGSYEQYF. The CDR3 nucleotides are TGTGCCAGCAGTTTGACGGGGGCAGGCTCCTACGAGCAGTACTTC.

This clonotype was seen at least ten times. The genes are TRBV29-1 and TRBJ2-5; TRBD2 matches 7 bases. Germline trimming cut 6 bases from V and 5 bases from J; bases unmatched to any gene: 6. CDR3 length: 12 amino acids. CDR1 is SQVTM, CDR2 ANQGSEA, per germline. The CDR3 reads CSVETSMETQYF. The CDR3 coding sequence is TGCAGCGTGGAGACTAGCATGGAGACCCAGTACTTC. The full variable domain, completed using reference TRBV29-1 and TRBJ2-5, is SAVISQKPSRDICQRGTSLTIQCQVDSQVTMMFWYRQQPGQSLTLIATANQGSEATYESGFVIDKFPISRPNLTFSTLTVSNMSPEDSSIYLCSVETSMETQYFGPGTRLLVL.

This clonotype was recorded many times. This chain connects TRBV28 to TRBJ2-3; no firm D call. CDR1 is MDHEN and CDR2 is SYDVKM in the germline V gene. The length of the CDR3 is 14 residues. Deletions cut 3 bases from V and 0 bases from J, with 7 bases between. CDR3 in amino acids: CASSFAASTDTQYF. CDR3 nucleotide sequence: TGTGCCAGCAGTTTTGCCGCTAGCACAGATACGCAGTATTTT.

This clonotype was recorded many times. This chain uses TRBV20-1 with TRBJ2-3; 11 bases agree with TRBD2. The CDR3 extends over 16 amino acids. V trimming: 0 bases; J trimming: 5 bases; junction bases outside the gene matches: 7. CDR1 DFQATT and CDR2 SNEGSKA come from the germline V gene (reference sequence). CDR3 protein: CSARDPNLAGGDTQYF. The CDR3 DNA follows: TGCAGTGCTAGAGACCCTAACCTAGCGGGAGGAGATACGCAGTATTTT.

This clonotype came up a few times. The J gene is TRBJ2-5, the V gene TRBV7-8; D is possibly TRBD1 or TRBD2 (6 bases each). The CDR3 is made up of 13 amino acids. The V end lost 5 bases, the J end lost 5 bases, and 12 bases lay between the germline ends. Germline V gene lookup returns CDR1 SGHVS and CDR2 FQNEAQ. CDR3 sequence: CASSAQGGETQYF. As DNA, the CDR3 is TGTGCCAGCAGCGCACAGGGAGGCGAGACCCAGTACTTC. The whole variable domain, filled in from reference TRBV7-8 and TRBJ2-5, reads GAGVSQSPRYKVAKRGQDVALRCDPISGHVSLFWYQQALGQGPEFLTYFQNEAQLDKSGLPSDRFFAERPEGSVSTLKIQRTQQEDSAVYLCASSAQGGETQYFGPGTRLLVL.

The gene calls are TRBV7-2 and TRBJ1-1, with 7 bases identical to TRBD1. Germline trimming cut 1 base from V and 5 bases from J; bases unmatched to any gene: 4. This CDR3 comprises 14 residues. CDR1 and CDR2 from the germline V gene are SGHTA and FQGNSA. As DNA, the CDR3 is TGTGCCAGCAGCTTAGACAGGGGAGGGACTGAAGCTTTCTTT. Translation gives CASSLDRGGTEAFF.

Many counts were recorded for this clonotype. The chain links TRBV5-4 to TRBJ2-3; D is perhaps TRBD2 (6 bases). The CDR3 length is 15 residues. The V and J ends lost 4 bases and 0 bases respectively, with 12 bases between them. CDR1 is SGHNT, CDR2 YYREEE, per germline (reference sequence). The CDR3 loop reads CASSLSGGSTDTQYF. In DNA form, the CDR3 reads TGTGCCAGCAGCCTGAGCGGAGGGAGCACAGATACGCAGTATTTT. Full variable domain (rest looked up from reference TRBV5-4 and TRBJ2-3): ETGVTQSPTHLIKTRGQQVTLRCSSQSGHNTVSWYQQALGQGPQFIFQYYREEENGRGNFPPRFSGLQFPNYSSELNVNALELDDSALYLCASSLSGGSTDTQYFGPGTRLTVL.

This clonotype was seen a handful of times. The chain carries TRBV29-1 and TRBJ2-7; D may be TRBD1 (6 bases). Trimming removed 0 bases at V and 3 bases at J, with 12 bases between. Germline CDR1 SQVTM, CDR2 ANQGSEA. The CDR3 has 14 residues. CDR3 DNA: TGCAGCGTTGAAGATGGGGTACAGGGCTACGAGCAGTACTTC. Its translation is CSVEDGVQGYEQYF.

The chain carries TRBV18 and TRBJ2-3, with 8 bases aligning to TRBD1. V shed 3 bases, J shed 0 bases, and the junction held 2 bases outside the gene matches. Germline CDR1 reads KGHSH; CDR2 reads LQKENI. This CDR3 region has 15 residues. CDR3 in DNA: TGTGCCAGCTCACCGGACAGGGAAAGCACAGATACGCAGTATTTT. Its translation: CASSPDRESTDTQYF.

A few counts support this clonotype. This chain uses TRBV6-6 with TRBJ2-3; 11 positions match TRBD2. In germline, CDR1 is MNHNY, CDR2 SVGAGI (reference sequence). J gave up 4 bases and V 6 bases, and 15 bases lay outside the gene matches. The CDR3 is made up of 18 amino acids. CDR3 sequence: CASSRLRTTSGSADTQYF. The CDR3 region has the DNA TGTGCCAGCAGCCGTCTTCGTACAACTAGCGGGAGCGCAGATACGCAGTATTTT.

This clonotype was detected ten times or more. V gene TRBV28 combines with J gene TRBJ2-7; 8 bases are a match to TRBD1. The CDR3 runs to 16 residues. Losses at the gene ends were 7 bases for V and 3 bases for J; bases not matched to a gene: 14. The germline V gene has CDR1 MDHEN and CDR2 SYDVKM. DNA for the CDR3: TGTGCCAGCACTTCAGGCGGACAGGGCGAAATCTACGAGCAGTACTTC. Translating gives CASTSGGQGEIYEQYF. Complete variable domain (other parts from reference TRBV28 and TRBJ2-7): DVKVTQSSRYLVKRTGEKVFLECVQDMDHENMFWYRQDPGLGLRLIYFSYDVKMKEKGDIPEGYSVSREKKERFSLILESASTNQTSMYLCASTSGGQGEIYEQYFGPGTRLTVT.

There are many counts of this clonotype. The gene calls are TRBV18 and TRBJ2-1; D unclear. Deletions cut 2 bases from V and 9 bases from J, with 11 bases between. The CDR3 consists of 13 residues. Germline V gene lookup returns CDR1 KGHSH and CDR2 LQKENI. The DNA for the CDR3 is TGTGCCAGCTCACCAGTTGAAGGGTCTGAGCAGTTCTTC. It yields the protein CASSPVEGSEQFF.

This clonotype has ten or more counts. J is TRBJ2-1 and V is TRBV3-1; 8 bases align to TRBD2. The CDR3 runs to 14 residues. The junction had 13 bases not matched to a gene; V was cut back by 3 bases and J by 15 bases. The germline V gene encodes CDR1 LGHDT and CDR2 YNNKEL (reference sequence). CDR3 sequence: CASSHDIPGTRMFF. The CDR3, as DNA: TGTGCCAGCAGCCACGATATACCCGGGACTAGAATGTTCTTC.

The chain employs TRBV7-2 and TRBJ2-7; D possibly matches TRBD1 or TRBD2 (6 bases each). CDR3 length equals 15 residues. CDR1 SGHTA and CDR2 FQGNSA come from the germline V gene. The V gene lost 1 base and the J gene lost 4 bases, with 14 bases spanning the gap. The CDR3 sequence is CASSLGGATGYEQYF. CDR3 sequence (DNA): TGTGCCAGCAGCTTAGGGGGGGCCACTGGGTACGAGCAGTACTTC.

This clonotype was counted at least ten times. CDR3: CSPKDWINYGYTF. As DNA, the CDR3 is TGCAGTCCCAAGGACTGGATTAACTATGGCTACACCTTC. The chain recombines TRBV20-1 with TRBJ1-2, with D uncertain. V was pared by 8 bases and J by 1 base, with 14 bases between. The CDR3 is made up of 13 amino acids. CDR1 and CDR2 from the germline V gene are DFQATT and SNEGSKA (reference sequence).

This clonotype was detected many times. The chain is built from TRBV20-1 and TRBJ2-7, with D perhaps matching TRBD2 (6 bases). This CDR3 is 13 amino acids long. Germline values: CDR1 DFQATT, CDR2 SNEGSKA (reference sequence). V dropped 1 base and J dropped 3 bases, with 10 bases sitting between them. The CDR3 bases are TGCAGTGCTAGAGCCGGGAGAGGCTACGAGCAGTACTTC. It yields the protein CSARAGRGYEQYF.

This clonotype has ten or more counts. V usage is TRBV29-1 and J usage is TRBJ2-1, with 14 bases fitting TRBD2. The CDR3 loop spans 23 amino acids. V shed 4 bases and J 0 bases; nucleotides not matched to a gene: 23. Germline V gives CDR1 SQVTM, CDR2 ANQGSEA. CDR3 sequence: CSVGGGQTKTGTSGSPSYNEQFF. For the CDR3, the DNA is TGCAGCGTTGGGGGTGGGCAGACCAAAACCGGGACTAGCGGGAGCCCCTCCTACAATGAGCAGTTCTTC.